These 5 T cell receptor beta chains share one sample of origin, sequenced in a study of blood T cell repertoires in COVID-19. Here immunoSEQ multiplex PCR was the method, and the copy in TCRdb shows in-frame clones only, minus some. The table shows approximately 290,000 clones, with about 89% occurring only once. The sequenced sample consisted of peripheral blood. These receptors were obtained from a man aged 25-45 years with acute or convalescent COVID-19.

The rearrangement uses TRBV10-1 and TRBJ1-4; perhaps TRBD1 as D (6 bases). The CDR3 is 17 residues long. The germline V gene encodes CDR1 WNHNN and CDR2 SYGVQD (reference sequence). Trimming took off 5 bases at V and 6 bases at J, with 22 bases between the two ends. This CDR3 is CASSRRVGGALHEKLFF. CDR3 DNA: TGCGCCAGCAGTCGACGAGTTGGGGGGGCGCTTCATGAAAAACTGTTTTTT.

V usage is TRBV2 and J usage is TRBJ1-1, with D possibly TRBD1 on 6 matching bases. There are 14 residues in the CDR3. V was trimmed by 6 bases and J by 0 bases, leaving 11 bases between them. The germline gives CDR1 SNHLY, CDR2 FYNNEI. CDR3 sequence reads: CASSLDSVNTEAFF. The DNA for the CDR3 is TGTGCCAGCAGCCTGGACAGCGTGAACACTGAAGCTTTCTTT.

The chain joins TRBV19 to TRBJ2-3, with 8 bases lining up with TRBD1. Per germline, CDR1 LNHDA and CDR2 SQIVND (reference sequence). The CDR3 is made up of 14 amino acids. Losses at the gene ends were 6 bases for V and 6 bases for J; bases not matched to a gene: 8. The CDR3 DNA sequence: TGTGCCAGTAGCCGGACAGGGATGAGGGATACGCAGTATTTT. It is translated as CASSRTGMRDTQYF. Full variable domain (missing parts from reference TRBV19 and TRBJ2-3): DGGITQSPKYLFRKEGQNVTLSCEQNLNHDAMYWYRQDPGQGLRLIYYSQIVNDFQKGDIAEGYSVSREKKESFPLTVTSAQKNPTAFYLCASSRTGMRDTQYFGPGTRLTVL.

V gene TRBV27 combines with J gene TRBJ2-7; D perhaps matches TRBD2 (6 bases). The CDR3 consists of 15 residues. Trimming pared 3 bases from V and 0 bases from J, leaving 12 bases between. CDR1 is MNHEY, CDR2 SMNVEV, per germline (reference sequence). The CDR3 reads CASSFAADYSYEQYF. In DNA, the CDR3 is TGTGCCAGCAGTTTCGCAGCGGACTACTCCTACGAGCAGTACTTC.

This clone showed up just once. The chain has TRBV15 and TRBJ2-3, with D maybe TRBD1 (5 bases). CDR3 size: 16 residues. Germline V CDR1 and CDR2: LNHNV, YYDKDF (reference sequence). Trimming took off 0 bases at V and 6 bases at J, with 16 bases between the two ends. The CDR3: CATSRDIGRQGDTQYF. Written as DNA, the CDR3 is TGTGCCACCAGCAGAGATATTGGGCGCCAGGGTGATACGCAGTATTTT. The whole variable domain, remainder taken from reference TRBV15 and TRBJ2-3, is DAMVIQNPRYQVTQFGKPVTLSCSQTLNHNVMYWYQQKSSQAPKLLFHYYDKDFNNEADTPDNFQSRRPNTSFCFLDIRSPGLGDTAMYLCATSRDIGRQGDTQYFGPGTRLTVL.